This TCR beta chain was identified during a study of long-term antiretroviral therapy in people with HIV. Overall study findings and caveats: Versus controls, repertoires in people with HIV had narrower CDR3 length ranges.

This was the immunoSEQ v3.0 assay at survey level. Sequencing was performed with immunoSEQ multiplex PCR; in TCRdb, only in-frame clones are kept and a portion is missing. The profile shows about 20,000 clones, 70% to 90% of them singletons. To note about this clone: The target antigen is unknown.

The clonotype comes from a man aged 60 to 69 with HIV. The input for sequencing was unsorted PBMCs, taken 1.3 years after starting antiretroviral therapy.

DNA of the CDR3: TGTGCCAGCAGCGTAGGGACAGGGGGCATAAACGAGCAGTACTTC. Translation gives CASSVGTGGINEQYF. The V call is TRBV9, the J call TRBJ2-7, with 11 bases matching TRBD1. The V segment lost 0 bases and the J segment 5 bases; nucleotides outside the gene matches: 4. Germline CDR1 reads SGDLS; CDR2 reads YYNGEE. The CDR3 contains 15 residues. Full variable domain (missing parts from reference TRBV9 and TRBJ2-7): DSGVTQTPKHLITATGQRVTLRCSPRSGDLSVYWYQQSLDQGLQFLIQYYNGEERAKGNILERFSAQQFPDLHSELNLSSLELGDSALYFCASSVGTGGINEQYFGPGTRLTVT.